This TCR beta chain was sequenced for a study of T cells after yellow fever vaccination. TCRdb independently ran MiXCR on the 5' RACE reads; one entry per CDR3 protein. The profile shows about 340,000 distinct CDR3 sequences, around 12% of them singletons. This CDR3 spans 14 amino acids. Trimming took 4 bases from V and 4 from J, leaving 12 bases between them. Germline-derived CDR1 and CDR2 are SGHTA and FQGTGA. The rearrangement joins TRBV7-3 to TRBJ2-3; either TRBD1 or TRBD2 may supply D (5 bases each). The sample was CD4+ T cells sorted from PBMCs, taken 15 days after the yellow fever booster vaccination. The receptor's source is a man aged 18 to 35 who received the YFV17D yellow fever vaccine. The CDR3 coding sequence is TGTGCCAGCAGCTACGGTGGGGACGCAGATACGCAGTATTTT. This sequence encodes CASSYGGDADTQYF.